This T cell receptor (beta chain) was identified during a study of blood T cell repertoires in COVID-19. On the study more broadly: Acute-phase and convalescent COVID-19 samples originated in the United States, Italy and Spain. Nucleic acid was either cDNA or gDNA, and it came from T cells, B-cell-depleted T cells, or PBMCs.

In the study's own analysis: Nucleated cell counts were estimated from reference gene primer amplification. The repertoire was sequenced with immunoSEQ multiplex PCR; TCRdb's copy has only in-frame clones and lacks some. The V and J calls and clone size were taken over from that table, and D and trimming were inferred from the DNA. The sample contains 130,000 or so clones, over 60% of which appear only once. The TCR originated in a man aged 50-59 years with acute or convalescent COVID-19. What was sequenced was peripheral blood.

The CDR3 nucleotides read TGCGCCAGCAGCTCACCGGTGGGTCAGGTTCCGAACACTGAAGCTTTCTTT. It translates to CASSSPVGQVPNTEAFF. The chain is built from TRBV5-1 and TRBJ1-1, with D unclear. The V gene's germline CDR1 is SGHRS and CDR2 YFSETQ. The CDR3 is 17 amino acids. The germline V and J ends were trimmed by 3 bases and 1 base, with 19 bases remaining between them.